These T cell receptor beta chains were read from a single sample in a study of shared clonotypes between healthy human individuals. The data were produced by immunoSEQ multiplex PCR, yet TCRdb's version contains in-frame clones alone and is incomplete. The sample shows about 2.3 million clones, 80% to 95% of them seen only once. The sequenced sample was naive CD4+ T cells from PBMCs. These receptors originate from a man aged 18 to 29 in good health. Some clones in this sample may be carry-over from other donors' samples. Both conserved end residues are part of each CDR3. D genes are given only for firm matches. Clone size appears in some rows only: once, few, many, or a class for an expanded clone.

.	TRBV19	TRBJ2-3	14	.	CASSPRRGLDTQYF	TGTGCCAGTAGTCCCCGGCGAGGATTGGATACGCAGTATTTT
.	TRBV2	TRBJ1-2	14	.	CASSEEGYRDGYTF	TGTGCCAGCAGTGAAGAGGGGTATAGGGATGGCTACACCTTC
TRBD1	TRBV18	TRBJ1-1	18	.	CASSPLAGTGRTNTEAFF	TGTGCCAGCTCACCACTAGCTGGGACAGGGAGGACGAACACTGAAGCTTTCTTT
.	TRBV5-8	TRBJ2-3	12	.	CASSPAGDTQYF	TGTGCCAGCAGCCCTGCAGGGGATACGCAGTATTTT
TRBD1	TRBV29-1	TRBJ2-5	15	.	CSAQRDWTGEETQYF	TGCAGCGCCCAAAGGGACTGGACAGGGGAGGAGACCCAGTACTTC
.	TRBV28	TRBJ2-2	15	once	CASSQGSLDTGELFF	TGTGCCAGCAGCCAGGGGTCGTTGGACACCGGGGAGCTGTTTTTT
.	TRBV27	TRBJ1-5	15	.	CASSRVQYSNQPQHF	TGTGCCAGCAGCCGAGTACAGTATAGCAATCAGCCCCAGCATTTT
.	TRBV7-3	TRBJ1-1	14	.	CASSLTSEGAEAFF	TGTGCCAGCAGCTTAACGTCCGAAGGCGCTGAAGCTTTCTTT
TRBD1	TRBV9	TRBJ2-5	16	.	CASSVIPGQGLETQYF	TGTGCCAGCAGCGTTATACCGGGACAGGGCCTAGAGACCCAGTACTTC
TRBD1	TRBV5-6	TRBJ1-3	16	.	CASSLWGQVSGNTIYF	TGTGCCAGCAGCTTGTGGGGACAGGTCTCTGGAAACACCATATATTTT
.	TRBV28	TRBJ1-1	15	.	CASSLRGGAFTEAFF	TGTGCCAGCAGTTTAAGAGGTGGGGCTTTTACTGAAGCTTTCTTT
TRBD2	TRBV11-2	TRBJ2-7	19	.	CASSPPGGMLAGPPNEQYF	TGTGCCAGCAGCCCCCCCGGGGGGATGCTAGCGGGACCACCTAACGAGCAGTACTTC
.	TRBV27	TRBJ1-2	15	.	CASSFSGILDYGYTF	TGTGCCAGCAGTTTCTCCGGGATTTTAGACTATGGCTACACCTTC
.	TRBV9	TRBJ2-1	14	once	CASSVVPLNAEQFF	TGTGCCAGCAGCGTAGTCCCACTTAACGCTGAGCAGTTCTTC
.	TRBV6-5	TRBJ2-6	14	.	CASSLVSGANVLTF	TGTGCCAGCAGCCTAGTTTCTGGGGCCAACGTCCTGACTTTC
.	TRBV7-2	TRBJ2-2	13	.	CASMYGSAGELFF	TGTGCCAGCATGTATGGTTCCGCCGGGGAGCTGTTTTTT
TRBD2	TRBV5-1	TRBJ2-1	16	.	CASSLGDYTFGNEQFF	TGCGCCAGCAGCTTGGGGGACTACACTTTCGGCAATGAGCAGTTCTTC
.	TRBV15	TRBJ1-1	14	.	CATSRWFRTLEAFF	TGTGCCACCAGCAGATGGTTCCGTACCCTTGAAGCTTTCTTT